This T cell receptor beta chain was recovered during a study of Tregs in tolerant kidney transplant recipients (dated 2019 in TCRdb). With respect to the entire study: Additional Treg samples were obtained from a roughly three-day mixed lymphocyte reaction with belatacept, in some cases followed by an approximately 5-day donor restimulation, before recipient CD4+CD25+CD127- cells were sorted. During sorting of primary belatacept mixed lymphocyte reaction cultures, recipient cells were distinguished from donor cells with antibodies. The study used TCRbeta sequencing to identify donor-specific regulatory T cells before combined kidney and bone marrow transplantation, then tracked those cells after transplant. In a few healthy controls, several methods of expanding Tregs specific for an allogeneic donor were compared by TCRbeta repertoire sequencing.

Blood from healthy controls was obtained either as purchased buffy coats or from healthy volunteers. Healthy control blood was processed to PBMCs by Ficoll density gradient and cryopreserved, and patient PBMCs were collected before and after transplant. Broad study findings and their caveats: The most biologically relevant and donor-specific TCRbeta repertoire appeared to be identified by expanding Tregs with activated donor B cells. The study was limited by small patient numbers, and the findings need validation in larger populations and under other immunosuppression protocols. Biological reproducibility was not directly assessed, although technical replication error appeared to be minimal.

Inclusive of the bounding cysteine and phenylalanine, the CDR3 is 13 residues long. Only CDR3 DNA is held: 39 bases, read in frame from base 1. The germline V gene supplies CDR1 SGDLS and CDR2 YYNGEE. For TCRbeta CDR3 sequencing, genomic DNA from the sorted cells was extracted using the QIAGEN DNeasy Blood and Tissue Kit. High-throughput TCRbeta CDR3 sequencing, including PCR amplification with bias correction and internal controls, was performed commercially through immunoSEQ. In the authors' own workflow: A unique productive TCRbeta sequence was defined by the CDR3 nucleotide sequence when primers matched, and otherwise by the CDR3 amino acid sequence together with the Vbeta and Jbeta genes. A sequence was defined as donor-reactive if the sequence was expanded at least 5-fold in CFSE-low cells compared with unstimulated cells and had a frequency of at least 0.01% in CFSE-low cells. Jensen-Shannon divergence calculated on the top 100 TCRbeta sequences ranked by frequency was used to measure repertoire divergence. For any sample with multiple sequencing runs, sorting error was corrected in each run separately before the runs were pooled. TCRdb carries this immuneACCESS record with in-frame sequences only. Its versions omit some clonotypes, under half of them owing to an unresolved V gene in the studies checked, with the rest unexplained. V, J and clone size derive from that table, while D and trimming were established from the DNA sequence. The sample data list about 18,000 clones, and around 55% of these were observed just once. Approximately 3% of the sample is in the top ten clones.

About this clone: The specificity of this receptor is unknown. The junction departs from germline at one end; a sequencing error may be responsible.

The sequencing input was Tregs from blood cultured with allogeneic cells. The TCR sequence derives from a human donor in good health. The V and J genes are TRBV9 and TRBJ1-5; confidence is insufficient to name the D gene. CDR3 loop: CANSTDVNQPQHF. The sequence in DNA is TGTGCCAACAGCACGGACGTAAATCAGCCCCAGCATTTT.